Shown below are 18 T cell receptor beta chains from a single sample sequenced in a study of a mutant IDH1 vaccine in newly diagnosed glioma. Produced via immunoSEQ multiplex PCR; TCRdb's table is partial and in-frame only. This sample has about 38,000 clones; roughly 92% occur once, and the top ten carry about 20%. Specified time point: baseline, week 1 (first vaccination visit). Sample treatment: pre-vaccination baseline after standard-of-care therapy. The source material was PBMCs, sampled from a glioma patient treated with radiotherapy, temozolomide or both. The receptors shown here come from a man aged 18-30 years with glioma.

The chain carries TRBV5-4 and TRBJ1-4; 7 bases fit TRBD1. After removal of 4 bases from V and 2 bases from J, the junction contained 8 bases not matched to a gene. Germline CDR1 and CDR2: SGHNT and YYREEE (reference sequence). This CDR3 has 16 residues. CDR3 DNA sequence: TGTGCCAGCAGCGCGCCTTCGACAGGGACTAATGAAAAACTGTTTTTT. Translating gives CASSAPSTGTNEKLFF.

V and J are TRBV4-2 and TRBJ2-1, with a weak D call TRBD1 (6 bases). The V gene lost 3 bases and the J gene lost 4 bases, with 16 bases spanning the gap. The CDR3 has 16 amino acids. Germline V CDR1 and CDR2: LGHNA, YNFKEQ. CDR3 protein: CASSHDVGTPYNEQFF. The CDR3, as DNA: TGTGCCAGCAGCCACGACGTGGGGACACCGTACAATGAGCAGTTCTTC.

The genes are TRBV7-8 and TRBJ1-3, with a weak D call TRBD1 (6 bases). Germline CDR1 reads SGHVS; CDR2 reads FQNEAQ. The length of the CDR3 is 16 residues. Between the trimmed V and J ends, which lost 5 bases and 0 bases, there was a span of 14 bases. The CDR3, as DNA: TGTGCCAGCAGCCGCCGGGACACGAGCTCTGGAAACACCATATATTTT. It translates to CASSRRDTSSGNTIYF.

The chain carries TRBV5-1 and TRBJ2-1; 10 positions match TRBD2. This CDR3 comprises 16 residues. Germline V lookup: CDR1 SGHRS, CDR2 YFSETQ. V lost 4 bases to trimming and J lost 3 bases; unmatched junction nucleotides: 7. The CDR3 bases are TGCGCCAGCAGCAGTTCTAGCGGGAGTCTCTACAATGAGCAGTTCTTC. Protein product: CASSSSSGSLYNEQFF.

V usage is TRBV5-6 and J usage is TRBJ1-1; TRBD1 aligns across 8 bases. CDR3 length equals 12 residues. V lost 4 bases to trimming and J lost 10 bases; unmatched junction nucleotides: 6. Germline V gives CDR1 SGHDT, CDR2 YYEEEE. The CDR3 spells CASSGSQGGAFF. The DNA of the CDR3 is TGTGCCAGCAGCGGTTCACAGGGGGGAGCTTTCTTT. Supplemented by reference TRBV5-6 and TRBJ1-1, the full variable domain reads DAGVTQSPTHLIKTRGQQVTLRCSPKSGHDTVSWYQQALGQGPQFIFQYYEEEERQRGNFPDRFSGHQFPNYSSELNVNALLLGDSALYLCASSGSQGGAFFGQGTRLTVV.

V gene TRBV4-2 combines with J gene TRBJ1-1; D is possibly TRBD1 (6 bases). V shed 0 bases and J shed 4 bases, with 12 bases lying between them. The CDR3 extends over 15 amino acids. Germline V gene sequence: CDR1 LGHNA, CDR2 YNFKEQ. CDR3 residues: CASSQEGGRGTEAFF. The CDR3 DNA follows: TGTGCCAGCAGCCAAGAAGGGGGAAGGGGCACTGAAGCTTTCTTT.

The V gene is TRBV5-1, the J gene TRBJ2-3; possible D gene TRBD2, 6 bases. V lost 4 bases, J lost 5 bases, and 14 bases lay in between. Germline V CDR1 and CDR2: SGHRS, YFSETQ. The CDR3 spans 14 residues. As DNA, the CDR3 is TGCGCCAGCAGCCCCGGGGTAGCGGTAGATACGCAGTATTTT. The encoded protein is CASSPGVAVDTQYF.

The chain has TRBV5-1 and TRBJ1-2; TRBD1 matches at 7 bases. Unmatched junction bases numbered 14, after V lost 2 bases and J lost 7 bases. The CDR3 totals 16 residues. Germline CDR1 reads SGHRS; CDR2 reads YFSETQ. The CDR3 protein is CASSFGSTGPGSGYTF. The CDR3 DNA reads as TGCGCCAGCAGCTTTGGCTCGACAGGGCCAGGCAGTGGCTACACCTTC.

Turning to this clone: Other DNA variants within this sample encode the same CDR3. The genes are TRBV7-9 and TRBJ2-3; tentative D call: TRBD2 (6 bases). V shed 3 bases and J shed 3 bases, with 10 bases lying between them. Germline loops: CDR1 SEHNR, CDR2 FQNEAQ (reference sequence). The CDR3 covers 14 residues. CDR3 DNA sequence: TGTGCCAGCAGCTTGGAGGGCCTGACAGATACGCAGTATTTT. This codes for CASSLEGLTDTQYF.

This chain joins TRBV14 and TRBJ1-1, with D maybe TRBD1 (6 bases). Between the trimmed V and J ends, which lost 4 bases and 0 bases, there was a span of 15 bases. CDR1 SGHDN and CDR2 FVKESK come from the germline V gene. This CDR3 region has 16 residues. This CDR3 reads CASSPRWGLMNTEAFF. The CDR3 coding sequence is TGTGCCAGCAGCCCGCGTTGGGGGCTCATGAACACTGAAGCTTTCTTT.

The chain uses TRBV11-2 and TRBJ2-2; tentative D call: TRBD2 (6 bases). The V end lost 5 bases, the J end lost 0 bases, and 16 bases lay between the germline ends. In germline, CDR1 is SGHAT, CDR2 FQNNGV. CDR3 length equals 17 residues. The CDR3: CASSITLSGSNTGELFF. CDR3 nucleotides: TGTGCCAGCAGCATAACCCTTAGCGGATCGAACACCGGGGAGCTGTTTTTT.

V and J are TRBV6-1 and TRBJ1-3; D uncertain. The CDR3 spans 15 residues. Trimming took off 7 bases at V and 0 bases at J, with 13 bases between the two ends. Germline V CDR1 and CDR2: MNHNS, SASEGT. CDR3 nucleotides: TGTGCCAGCACTATGGGCCCCAGCTCTGGAAACACCATATATTTT. It codes for CASTMGPSSGNTIYF.

The CDR3: CASSFGGSGNTIYF. Here the CDR3 DNA reads TGTGCCAGCAGCTTCGGAGGCTCTGGAAACACCATATATTTT. This rearrangement joins TRBV7-8 to TRBJ1-3; no clear D. CDR1 is SGHVS, CDR2 FQNEAQ, per germline. The V end lost 3 bases, the J end lost 0 bases, and 6 bases lay between the germline ends. The CDR3 consists of 14 residues.

The genes are TRBV27 and TRBJ2-3, with D unresolved. Trimming took off 4 bases at V and 4 bases at J, with 3 bases between the two ends. The V gene's germline CDR1 is MNHEY and CDR2 SMNVEV (reference sequence). The CDR3 contains 11 residues. As DNA, the CDR3 is TGTGCCAGCAGTTCTTCAGATACGCAGTATTTT. Its translation: CASSSSDTQYF.

The chain joins TRBV9 to TRBJ1-2, with no clear D. Germline V gene sequence: CDR1 SGDLS, CDR2 YYNGEE. Trimming removed 3 bases from V and 6 bases from J, with 9 bases in between. The CDR3 runs to 12 residues. The CDR3 nucleotides are TGTGCCAGCAGCGGATGGGCCCATGGCTACACCTTC. It specifies CASSGWAHGYTF.

This chain connects TRBV7-2 to TRBJ2-5; TRBD1 matches at 8 bases. The CDR3 runs to 17 residues. Germline V gives CDR1 SGHTA, CDR2 FQGNSA. V lost 0 bases to trimming and J lost 5 bases; unmatched junction nucleotides: 11. The CDR3 protein is CASSLAPQGASSETQYF. CDR3 coding DNA: TGTGCCAGCAGCTTAGCTCCCCAGGGGGCCAGCAGCGAGACCCAGTACTTC.

This clone appeared a few times. The chain couples TRBV5-6 to TRBJ2-1, with D perhaps matching TRBD2 (5 bases). CDR3 size: 15 residues. The germline gives CDR1 SGHDT, CDR2 YYEEEE. The V end lost 4 bases, the J end lost 5 bases, and 16 bases lay between the germline ends. CDR3 region: CASSPTGWEDNEQFF. The CDR3 nucleotides read TGTGCCAGCAGCCCAACGGGGTGGGAAGACAATGAGCAGTTCTTC.

The chain employs TRBV6-5 and TRBJ1-1; tentative D call: TRBD1 (5 bases). Germline lookup yields CDR1 MNHEY and CDR2 SVGAGI. Trimming removed 7 bases at V and 1 base at J, with 13 bases between. The CDR3 is 14 residues long. Here the CDR3 reads CASIPGLGNTEAFF. The CDR3 DNA is TGTGCCAGCATCCCGGGGCTAGGGAACACTGAAGCTTTCTTT.